This TCR beta chain derives from a study of T cells in narcolepsy. Study overall: Donors had narcolepsy type 1 or type 2, or were healthy controls.

Overall study findings and caveats: HCRT-specific and TRIB2-specific autoreactive clonotypes appeared among same-patient CSF and blood CD4+ clonotypes. Some memory CD4+ repertoires had no autoreactive clone sequences. Blood of same and different patients, but not healthy controls, reportedly held recurring autoreactive clonotypes.

The data were produced by immunoSEQ multiplex PCR, yet TCRdb's version contains in-frame clones alone and is incomplete. The sample yields about 27,000 clones, roughly 74% seen once. About this clone: Its target is not known.

CDR3 size: 13 residues. From germline, CDR1 is MNHNS and CDR2 SASEGT. The V gene end was trimmed by 6 bases and the J gene end by 4 bases; junction bases not matched to a gene: 2. The rearrangement links TRBV6-1 to TRBJ2-7, with TRBD1 matching over 11 bases. The sequencing sample was made of CD45RA- memory CD4+ T cells from PBMCs. This receptor was obtained from a human donor with narcolepsy. Here the CDR3 reads CASSRDRGYEQYF. CDR3 DNA sequence: TGTGCCAGCAGCCGGGACAGGGGGTACGAGCAGTACTTC.